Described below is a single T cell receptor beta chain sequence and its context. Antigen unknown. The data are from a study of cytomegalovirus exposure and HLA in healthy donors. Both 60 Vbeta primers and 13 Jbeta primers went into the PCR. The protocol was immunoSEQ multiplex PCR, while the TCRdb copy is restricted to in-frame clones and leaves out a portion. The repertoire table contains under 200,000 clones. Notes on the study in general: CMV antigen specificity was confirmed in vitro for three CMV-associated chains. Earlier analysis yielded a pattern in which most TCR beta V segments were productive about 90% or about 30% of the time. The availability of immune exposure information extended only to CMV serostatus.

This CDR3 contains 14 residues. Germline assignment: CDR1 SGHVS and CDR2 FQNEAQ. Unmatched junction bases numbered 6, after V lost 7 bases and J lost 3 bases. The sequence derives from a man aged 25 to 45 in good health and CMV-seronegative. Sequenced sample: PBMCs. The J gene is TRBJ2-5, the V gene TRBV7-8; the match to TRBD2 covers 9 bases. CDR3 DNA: TGTGCCAGCAACCTCGTAGCGGGAGAAGAGACCCAGTACTTC. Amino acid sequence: CASNLVAGEETQYF.